Listed below are T cell receptor beta chains from one sample, sequenced in a study of T cells in Graves' hyperthyroidism and ophthalmopathy. TCRdb used MiXCR to reprocess the multiplex PCR reads, holding one entry per CDR3 protein. The table shows roughly 600,000 distinct CDR3 sequences, with approximately 14% occurring only once. The specimen was blood. These receptors all stem from a woman aged 45 to 65 with Graves' ophthalmopathy. The CDR3 runs from the conserved cysteine through the conserved F or W. The D gene is left open where the match is weak. Clone size is given for some rows only: seen once, a few or many times, or a class if the clone is expanded.

V gene	J gene	clone size	D gene	CDR3 DNA	CDR3 protein
TRBV7-9	TRBJ2-3	-	-	TGTGCCAGCAGCCCCCGGTCTCTGGGAGATACGCAGTATTTT	CASSPRSLGDTQYF
TRBV25-1	TRBJ1-5	few	-	TGTGCCAGCAGTGAATCGGGCATGGAGGGAAGACAGCCCCAGCATTTT	CASSESGMEGRQPQHF
TRBV25-1	TRBJ2-5	few	TRBD1	TGTGCCAGCACCGGTCAGGGGGTGTTCCGAGAGACCCAGTACTTC	CASTGQGVFRETQYF
TRBV11-2	TRBJ1-2	many	-	TGTGCCAGCAGACCACAGGGCCAAAGGGGCTACACCTTC	CASRPQGQRGYTF
TRBV6-1	TRBJ1-2	few	TRBD1	TGTGCCAGCAGTTCAACGGGACAGATATATGGCTACACCTTC	CASSSTGQIYGYTF
TRBV29-1	TRBJ1-1	many	-	TGCAGCGTTGGTGGGGGGAACACTGAAGCTTTCTTT	CSVGGGNTEAFF
TRBV7-8	TRBJ1-5	-	-	TGTGCCAGCAGCCCAAGCAGTGTGGACCAGCCCCAGCATTTT	CASSPSSVDQPQHF
TRBV7-2	TRBJ2-1	many	TRBD2	TGTGCCAGCAGCCTGTACGAGGGACTAGCACTCAATGAGCAGTTCTTC	CASSLYEGLALNEQFF
TRBV29-1	TRBJ2-3	few	TRBD2	TGCAGCGGCCGACTAGCGGGGGTGAACACAGATACGCAGTATTTT	CSGRLAGVNTDTQYF
TRBV28	TRBJ2-7	many	-	TGTGCCAGCAGTTTCGCAGGGGCGGTTAGCTACGAGCAGTACTTC	CASSFAGAVSYEQYF
TRBV30	TRBJ2-7	many	-	TGTGCCTGGAGTGTAGTGGCCTACGAGCAGTACTTC	CAWSVVAYEQYF
TRBV7-6	TRBJ2-3	few	-	TGTGCCAGCAGCTTGGGGGATCTGTACACAGATACGCAGTATTTT	CASSLGDLYTDTQYF
TRBV12-3/TRBV12-4	TRBJ2-5	few	-	TGTGCCAGCAGTTTAATGGGCAGCAAAGAGACCCAGTACTTC	CASSLMGSKETQYF
TRBV30	TRBJ2-2	many	TRBD1	TGTGCCCTGGGACAGGGGACCGGGGAGCTGTTTTTT	CALGQGTGELFF
TRBV20-1	TRBJ2-7	many	TRBD1	TGCAGTGCTAGAGATGGCAGGGGGTACGAGCAGTACTTC	CSARDGRGYEQYF
TRBV7-6	TRBJ2-1	many	TRBD2	TGTGCCAGCAGCTTATATAGCGGGAGTTACAATGAGCAGTTCTTC	CASSLYSGSYNEQFF
TRBV6-1	TRBJ2-5	few	-	TGTGCCAGCACTATCGTTGGATCCCTTTCCCAAGAGACCCAGTACTTC	CASTIVGSLSQETQYF
TRBV30	TRBJ1-6	many	-	TGTGCCTGGAGTTTCAGGGGAGAATCACCCCTCCACTTT	CAWSFRGESPLHF
TRBV9	TRBJ2-7	-	-	TGTGCCAGCAGCGTGCCGTACCAGGGCGGCGAGCAGTACTTC	CASSVPYQGGEQYF
TRBV6-2/TRBV6-3	TRBJ2-1	few	-	TGTGCCAGCACCGACACCAACAATGAGCAGTTCTTC	CASTDTNNEQFF
TRBV20-1	TRBJ2-3	-	TRBD1	TGCAGTGCTGTGGACAGGGAGGAAACAGATACGCAGTATTTT	CSAVDREETDTQYF
TRBV6-2/TRBV6-3	TRBJ2-3	many	-	TGTGCCAGCAGCTGGACTATCGGGGACACAGATACGCAGTATTTT	CASSWTIGDTDTQYF
TRBV28	TRBJ1-2	-	-	TGTGCCAGCGGCAATCCGCTGTCAAACTATGGCTACACCTTC	CASGNPLSNYGYTF
TRBV6-5	TRBJ1-1	many	-	TGTGCCAGCAGTTACCGGTCGTGGGACACTGAAGCTTTCTTT	CASSYRSWDTEAFF
TRBV4-1	TRBJ1-2	few	-	TGCGCCAGCAGCCAAGGAGACCAGGCCCCTTATGGCTACACCTTC	CASSQGDQAPYGYTF
TRBV7-2	TRBJ2-4	many	TRBD2	TGTGCCAGCAGCCCGGGACTAGCGGGAGTGATAGCCAAAAACATTCAGTACTTC	CASSPGLAGVIAKNIQYF
TRBV5-1	TRBJ2-3	many	-	TGCGCCAGCAGCTTGGAGCGTGGAGTCCCCACAGATACGCAGTATTTT	CASSLERGVPTDTQYF
TRBV7-9	TRBJ2-7	many	-	TGTGCCAGCACCGATAAGGGGCCTCGGGGGGAGCAGTACTTC	CASTDKGPRGEQYF
TRBV5-1	TRBJ2-2	-	-	TGCGCCAGCAGCTTACCGGGGGTCGAGCGGACCGGGGAGCTGTTTTTT	CASSLPGVERTGELFF
TRBV29-1	TRBJ2-2	few	-	TGCAGCGTTACAGGGTTCACCGGGGAGCTGTTTTTT	CSVTGFTGELFF
TRBV4-3	TRBJ2-7	-	TRBD2	TGCGCCAGCAGCCAAGATTGGGAGGCTAGCGGGAGCTACGAGCAGTACTTC	CASSQDWEASGSYEQYF
TRBV20-1	TRBJ1-1	many	-	TGCAGTGCTAGCGCGCTGGGGGTTAGGTTCTTT	CSASALGVRFF
TRBV7-6	TRBJ2-1	many	TRBD2	TGTGCCAGCAGCTTAGGTCGCGGGTCTCCCCTAGCGGGAGTCACCTACAATGAGCAGTTCTTC	CASSLGRGSPLAGVTYNEQFF
TRBV10-3	TRBJ2-1	many	-	TGTGCCATCAGTGGTAGAGGGGACGCTTACAATGAGCAGTTCTTC	CAISGRGDAYNEQFF
TRBV4-3	TRBJ2-7	many	TRBD2	TGCGCCAGCAGCCAAGAATGGACTAGCGGGATGTACGAGCAGTACTTC	CASSQEWTSGMYEQYF
TRBV7-6	TRBJ2-6	many	TRBD2	TGTGCCAGCAGCCTCGGACTAGCCGGGGCCAACGTCCTGACTTTC	CASSLGLAGANVLTF
TRBV6-1	TRBJ1-3	many	-	TGTGCCAGCTACGGGGTTAAAGGAAACACCATATATTTT	CASYGVKGNTIYF
TRBV3-1	TRBJ1-3	many	TRBD1	TGTGCCAGCAGCCAAGATCGGTTGGACAGGGCTGGAAACACCATATATTTT	CASSQDRLDRAGNTIYF
TRBV7-8	TRBJ2-1	many	-	TGTGCCAGCAGCCCTACCTCAGGGGCTCTGTACAATGAGCAGTTCTTC	CASSPTSGALYNEQFF
TRBV28	TRBJ2-5	many	-	TGTGCCAGCAGTTTCCGGAGTGCAGAGACCCAGTACTTC	CASSFRSAETQYF
TRBV30	TRBJ1-1	many	-	TGTGCCTGGATCCCCCTCACAGGAACCGACAGAGGTTTCTTT	CAWIPLTGTDRGFF
TRBV2	TRBJ1-1	many	-	TGTGCCAGCACCCCCGCGGGGCTGACTGAAGCTTTCTTT	CASTPAGLTEAFF
TRBV27	TRBJ2-1	few	-	TGTGCCAGCAGTTTTAGCCGGAGCTCCTACAATGAGCAGTTCTTC	CASSFSRSSYNEQFF